This TCR beta chain comes out of a study of vaccination effects on CD4 cells after COVID-19 (dated by TCRdb to between 2020 and 2023). With respect to the entire study: Across the study, the median time from the second dose to post-vaccine sampling was 72 days (range 14 to 241). Cultures from other donors in the study were sequenced with the Oncomine TCR Beta short-read assay on an Illumina iSeq 100. In both COVID-19 convalescent patients and infection-naive vaccine recipients, the study compared SARS-CoV-2 spike-specific CD4+ TCR repertoires from before mRNA vaccination with those from after it. The full study included around nine COVID-19 convalescent patients and a few SARS-CoV-2-naive healthy vaccine recipients. Results the study describes overall, beyond this receptor: Both infection-induced and vaccine-induced clones contracted markedly at late post-vaccination timepoints, which is consistent with waning T cell responses. In healthy vaccine recipients, vaccine-induced clones were almost all SARS-CoV-2 mono-reactive, with only 1 of 255 being cross-reactive with common cold coronaviruses. Limitations of the study were the small number of convalescent patients and the absence of early post-infection timepoints.

In the ViraFEST assay, PBMC were stimulated with viral peptide pools, and TCR sequencing was then used to find antigen-specific CD4+ T cell clonotypes based on their expansion. After around eleven days of culture, CD4+ T cells were isolated with the EasySep CD4+ T cell isolation kit. Each participant got two doses of an mRNA SARS-CoV-2 vaccine, either BNT162b2 or mRNA-1273. Healthy vaccine recipients had no prior SARS-CoV-2 infection, confirmed by negative nucleocapsid antibodies before and after vaccination. Each well held 1.5 million to 2 million PBMC cultured in IMDM containing roughly 5.1% human AB serum, approximately 10 IU/ml IL-2 and gentamicin, along with around 11 ug/ml peptides. Half of the culture medium was replaced with fresh IL-2-containing medium on days 3 and 7. Unless noted otherwise, every peptide stimulation condition was cultured in triplicate wells. Using Ficoll-Paque Plus gradient centrifugation, PBMC were separated from whole blood and then either used fresh or cryopreserved at -140C. Overlapping peptide pools spanned the spike proteins of SARS-CoV-2 and the common cold coronaviruses HCoV-NL63, HCoV-OC43 and HCoV-229E. Genomic DNA was extracted from cultured CD4+ T cells with the QIAamp micro DNA kit.

As to this clone: Its antigen is unknown. Base qualities were left out, and no much larger clone turns up one base away.

Unmatched junction bases come to 6, with V trimmed by 4 bases and J by 5 bases. The CDR3 starts with the cysteine, ends with the phenylalanine, and has 14 residues. Solely the CDR3 DNA is kept, with 42 bases framed from the first base. The CDR1 and CDR2 encoded by the germline V gene are SGHTA and FQGTGA. Library preparation was by the immunoSEQ multiplex PCR assay. DNA from the CD4+ T cells that had been cultured and isolated underwent TCR beta CDR3 sequencing. On the authors' methods: The analysis removed non-productive TCR sequences, trimmed reads to the CDR3 region, and retained only CDR3s that were 7 or more amino acids long. Antigen-specific clonotypes were identified using the MANAFEST web app by comparison of expansion in peptide wells against reference cultures. To be called positive, a clone needed expansion at FDR<0.05 compared with the reference and with all other wells, an odds ratio greater than 5, and a frequency greater than 0.1% in two replicate wells. A clonotype was defined as cross-reactive if the clonotype was significantly expanded both in SARS-CoV-2 spike wells and in at least one common cold coronavirus spike condition. CDR3 similarity was assessed by Levenshtein distance using the stringdist R package, and unrooted trees were constructed with ape in R 3.6.1. Here the immuneACCESS table is served through TCRdb, limited to in-frame sequences with V and J called. Missing clones are a known gap in these copies; in checked studies unresolved V genes cover under half, and the rest lacks a known reason. V, J and clone size are taken as reported in that table, and D and trimming were inferred from the DNA itself. The table for this sample lists about 66,000 clones; around four fifths of them were counted only once. The ten largest clonotypes hold 0.8% to 1% of the sample.

The sequenced sample was CD4+ T cells from PBMCs cultured with HCoV-OC43 spike peptides, obtained after COVID-19 vaccination. In the paper's terms, the cell subset or site label means: HCoV-OC43 spike overlapping peptide pool stimulation. In this chain, TRBV7-3 is recombined with TRBJ1-1; TRBD1 aligns with 8 central bases. This receptor was taken from a human donor who received a COVID-19 vaccine. The DNA reads TGTGCCAGCAGCTCTCAGGGGGCGCAGACTGAAGCTTTCTTT. This encodes CASSSQGAQTEAFF. Where the CDR3 stops, the reference TRBV7-3 and TRBJ1-1 genes take over; the full variable domain is GAGVSQTPSNKVTEKGKYVELRCDPISGHTALYWYRQSLGQGPEFLIYFQGTGAADDSGLPNDRFFAVRPEGSVSTLKIQRTERGDSAVYLCASSSQGAQTEAFFGQGTRLTVV.